This paragraph covers one T cell receptor beta chain sequence. Antigen: not known. Sequenced by immunoSEQ multiplex PCR; TCRdb stores in-frame clones only, minus some. The data hold 150,000 or so clones, with 88% observed a single time. The entry originates in a study of T cell responses to AZD1222 COVID-19 vaccine. Across the whole study: Analysis merged second doses at about 4 or about 12 weeks. Study conclusions and caveats: CD4 TCRs covered the whole spike, strongest at regions 160-218 and 743-854. Nearly half of spike-specific TCRs reportedly go after variant regions that carry no mutations. Possibly, clonal diversity was underestimated; donors were largely white British and included more females.

Trimming at V came to 5 bases and at J to 4 bases, leaving 3 bases not matched to a gene. The CDR3 sequence is 13 residues long. Germline V gives CDR1 LGHDT, CDR2 YNNKEL (reference sequence). Sequenced here: peripheral blood, sampled on day 0 of AZD1222 vaccination. This receptor was taken from an adult in good health. V and J are TRBV3-1 (or the pseudogene TRBV3-2) and TRBJ1-1; 8 nucleotides match TRBD1. Here the CDR3 reads CASSRTGTTEAFF. CDR3 bases: TGTGCCAGCAGCAGGACAGGGACCACTGAAGCTTTCTTT.